This entry lists 3 T cell receptor beta chains sequenced from one sample in a study of shared clonotypes between healthy human individuals. CD45RO-negative, CCR7-positively selected cells formed the naive CD8 fraction, excluding terminally differentiated effector memory CD45RA+ cells. Generated by immunoSEQ multiplex PCR, the TCRdb table keeps only in-frame clones and is missing some. Of about 650,000 clones in the sample, about 95% are singletons; the top ten hold approximately 0.1%. Sample: naive CD8+ T cells sorted from blood. These receptors came from a woman aged 30 to 39 in good health.

The chain joins TRBV5-1 to TRBJ1-1, with a tentative D call TRBD1 (5 bases). Trimming cost V 6 bases and J 1 base, with 10 bases left between them. Germline V gene lookup returns CDR1 SGHRS and CDR2 YFSETQ. The length of the CDR3 is 13 residues. Here the CDR3 DNA reads TGCGCCAGCAAAGGGGACGGGAACACTGAAGCTTTCTTT. It encodes CASKGDGNTEAFF.

The chain uses TRBV6-4 and TRBJ1-5; D is perhaps TRBD1 (6 bases). CDR1 is MRHNA, CDR2 SNTAGT, per germline. Trimming shortened V by 7 bases and J by 3 bases, and 22 bases separated the two germline ends. The CDR3 is 17 residues long. The CDR3: CASKISGGRYNNQPQHF. CDR3 sequence (DNA): TGTGCCAGCAAAATCTCGGGGGGCCGGTATAACAATCAGCCCCAGCATTTT.

The gene calls are TRBV11-3 and TRBJ2-5; the D gene could be TRBD1 or TRBD2 (6 bases each). Germline V CDR1 and CDR2: SGHNT, YENEEA. The CDR3 consists of 12 residues. The ends were cut back, 3 bases at V and 11 bases at J, with 13 bases in the middle. CDR3 nucleotides: TGTGCCAGCAGCTTGGGGGGCAGGGAGCAGTACTTC. Residues: CASSLGGREQYF.